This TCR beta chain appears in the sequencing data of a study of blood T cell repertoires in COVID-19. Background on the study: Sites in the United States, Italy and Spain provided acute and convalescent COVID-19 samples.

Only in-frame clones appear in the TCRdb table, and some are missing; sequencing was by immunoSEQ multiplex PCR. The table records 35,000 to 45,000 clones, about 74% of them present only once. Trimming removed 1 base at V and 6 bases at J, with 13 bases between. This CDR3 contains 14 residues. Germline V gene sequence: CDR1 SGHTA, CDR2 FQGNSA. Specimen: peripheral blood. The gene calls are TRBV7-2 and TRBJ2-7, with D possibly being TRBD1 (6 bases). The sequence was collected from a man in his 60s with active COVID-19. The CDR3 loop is CASSLGGRFGEQYF. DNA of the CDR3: TGTGCCAGCAGCTTAGGGGGGCGCTTTGGCGAGCAGTACTTC.